Sequencing of this T cell receptor beta chain was carried out in a study of identical twins. This clonotype was seen a handful of times. This CDR3 region has 15 residues. Per germline, CDR1 SGDLS and CDR2 YYNGEE. V lost 0 bases and J lost 3, with 13 bases in between. No donor was unhealthy or non-Caucasian. MiXCR, applied by TCRdb to the 5' RACE reads, yields one record per CDR3 protein. The sample holds hundreds of thousands of distinct CDR3 sequences, roughly 8% seen once. These data were also reused for a study on yellow fever vaccine responses in identical twins.

The chain couples TRBV9 to TRBJ2-7, with a tentative D call TRBD1 (5 bases). The receptor's source is a woman aged 18-35 years in good health. The source material was PBMCs. The CDR3 DNA reads as TGTGCCAGCAGCGTAGACGTAGGGGCGTTCTACGAGCAGTACTTC. Its translation is CASSVDVGAFYEQYF.